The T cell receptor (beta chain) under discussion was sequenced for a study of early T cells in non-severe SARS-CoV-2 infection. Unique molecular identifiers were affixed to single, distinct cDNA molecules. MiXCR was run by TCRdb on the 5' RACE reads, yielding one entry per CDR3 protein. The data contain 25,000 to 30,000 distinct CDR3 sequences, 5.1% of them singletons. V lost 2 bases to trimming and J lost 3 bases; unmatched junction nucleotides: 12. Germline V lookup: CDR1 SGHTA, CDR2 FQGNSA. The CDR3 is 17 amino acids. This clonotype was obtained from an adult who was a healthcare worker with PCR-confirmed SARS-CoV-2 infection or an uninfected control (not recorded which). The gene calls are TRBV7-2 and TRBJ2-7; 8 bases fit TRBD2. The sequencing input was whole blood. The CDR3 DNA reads TGTGCCAGCAGCTTACTGGCGGGGGGCGGTGGAGGCTACGAGCAGTACTTC. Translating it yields CASSLLAGGGGGYEQYF. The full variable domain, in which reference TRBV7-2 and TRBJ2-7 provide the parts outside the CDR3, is GAGVSQSPSNKVTEKGKDVELRCDPISGHTALYWYRQSLGQGLEFLIYFQGNSAPDKSGLPSDRFSAERTGGSVSTLTIQRTQQEDSAVYLCASSLLAGGGGGYEQYFGPGTRLTVT.